Presented here are 27 T cell receptor beta chains from one specimen sequenced in a study of shared clonotypes between healthy human individuals (dated by TCRdb to between 2020 and 2021). Receptor amplification or capture employed the immunoSEQ multiplex PCR assay. This immuneACCESS table, as held by TCRdb, lists in-frame sequences with V and J called but not all clones. Of the missing ones, under half trace to an unresolved V gene in checked studies; the others have no known cause. The sample records 2 million to 2.5 million clones, more than 90% of which are singletons. The biggest ten clones account for about 0.13% of the sample. What was sequenced was naive CD4+ T cells sorted from blood. The sample's cell subset or site label, in plain terms: CD45RA+ positively selected. Every receptor here comes from a man between 18 and 35 years old in good health.

The chain joins TRBV7-2 to TRBJ2-1, with a weak D call TRBD2 (5 bases). The CDR3 has 12 residues. Trimming removed 6 bases from V and 7 bases from J, with 10 bases in between. Germline loops: CDR1 SGHTA, CDR2 FQGNSA. The CDR3 sequence: CASSHGLNEQFF. The CDR3 DNA reads TGTGCCAGCAGTCACGGACTGAATGAGCAGTTCTTC.

This rearrangement joins TRBV2 to TRBJ1-5; possible D gene TRBD1, 6 bases. The V end lost 5 bases, the J end lost 3 bases, and 14 bases lay between the germline ends. Germline-derived CDR1 and CDR2 are SNHLY and FYNNEI. The CDR3 runs to 15 residues. For the CDR3, the DNA is TGTGCCAGCAGTAGGGACGGGGGCCCCAATCAGCCCCAGCATTTT. This sequence encodes CASSRDGGPNQPQHF.

About this clone itself: This specimen includes other DNA sequences encoding the same CDR3. The CDR3 region is CSVEGRYTDTQYF. Written as DNA, the CDR3 is TGCAGCGTTGAAGGTCGGTACACAGATACGCAGTATTTT. The chain is built from TRBV29-1 and TRBJ2-3; D gene unclear. Per germline, CDR1 SQVTM and CDR2 ANQGSEA. This CDR3 spans 13 amino acids. Trimming took 1 base from V and 2 from J, leaving 7 bases between them.

This chain's CDR3 is CASSFRPQHF. CDR3 sequence (DNA): TGTGCCAGCAGTTTTAGGCCCCAGCATTTT. This chain joins TRBV28 and TRBJ1-5; no reliable D call. The CDR3 extends over 10 amino acids. Germline V lookup: CDR1 MDHEN, CDR2 SYDVKM. Trimming removed 3 bases from V and 9 bases from J, with 3 bases in between.

The genes are TRBV6-5 and TRBJ1-1, with 8 bases identical to TRBD1. V gave up 6 bases and J gave up 5 bases; unmatched junction bases: 5. The CDR3 covers 13 residues. Germline CDR1 is MNHEY and CDR2 is SVGAGI. This chain's CDR3 is CASRRTGQTEAFF. The CDR3, as DNA: TGTGCCAGCAGGCGGACAGGGCAAACTGAAGCTTTCTTT.

The genes are TRBV2 and TRBJ1-1; a possible D gene is TRBD1 (6 bases). CDR3 length equals 14 residues. V was cut by 10 bases and J by 5 bases, with 20 bases left in between. Germline assignment: CDR1 SNHLY and CDR2 FYNNEI. The CDR3 bases are TGTGCCACCTCGCGGGGGGGGCGCGTGACTGAAGCTTTCTTT. This encodes CATSRGGRVTEAFF.

The gene calls are TRBV6-5 and TRBJ2-3; the match to TRBD2 covers 11 bases. The germline V gene has CDR1 MNHEY and CDR2 SVGAGI. Germline trimming cut 8 bases from V and 4 bases from J; bases unmatched to any gene: 5. The CDR3 runs to 14 residues. CDR3 loop: CASSSGRSADTQYF. The CDR3 DNA sequence: TGTGCCAGCTCTAGCGGGAGGTCTGCAGATACGCAGTATTTT.

This chain connects TRBV5-5 to TRBJ1-5, with 8 bases identical to TRBD1. Germline V gene lookup returns CDR1 SGHKS and CDR2 YYEKEE (reference sequence). Trimming at V came to 3 bases and at J to 4 bases, leaving 6 bases not matched to a gene. The CDR3 totals 15 residues. The CDR3 sequence is CASSSVTGGNQPQHF. The CDR3 DNA follows: TGTGCCAGCAGCTCGGTAACAGGGGGTAATCAGCCCCAGCATTTT.

The rearrangement joins TRBV5-4 to TRBJ2-7; D call uncertain. This CDR3 has 13 residues. V was cut by 5 bases and J by 2 bases, with 11 bases left in between. Germline-derived CDR1 and CDR2 are SGHNT and YYREEE (reference sequence). The CDR3 spells CASSSSKTYEQYF. For the CDR3, the DNA is TGTGCCAGCAGTTCCTCAAAAACCTACGAGCAGTACTTC.

The chain employs TRBV10-3 and TRBJ1-4, with D hard to call. The V and J ends lost 0 bases and 5 bases respectively, with 16 bases between them. Germline V gene data show CDR1 as ENHRY and CDR2 as SYGVKD. There are 17 residues in the CDR3. The CDR3 region has the DNA TGTGCCATCAGTGAGTCAGACCAGCAGACACCAAATGAAAAACTGTTTTTT. It is translated as CAISESDQQTPNEKLFF.

V and J are TRBV27 and TRBJ1-2; 8 positions agree with TRBD1. Germline-derived CDR1 and CDR2 are MNHEY and SMNVEV (reference sequence). The CDR3 extends over 14 amino acids. With 4 bases clipped from V and 10 bases from J, the junction kept 11 bases outside the gene matches. The CDR3 DNA reads TGTGCCAGCAGTTCGGACAGGGCAATATCGGACTACACCTTC. As protein: CASSSDRAISDYTF.

V is TRBV19 and J is TRBJ2-5; TRBD1 or TRBD2 may be the D gene (6 bases each). This CDR3 is 16 amino acids long. The germline V and J ends were trimmed by 6 bases and 4 bases, with 21 bases remaining between them. CDR1 and CDR2 from the germline V gene are LNHDA and SQIVND (reference sequence). This CDR3 is CASSNRGGGQRETQYF. CDR3 bases: TGTGCCAGTAGCAACCGTGGAGGGGGGCAAAGAGAGACCCAGTACTTC.

The rearrangement joins TRBV2 to TRBJ1-4; the D is unclear. The CDR3 spans 13 residues. V was cut by 1 base and J by 4 bases, with 4 bases left in between. From germline, CDR1 is SNHLY and CDR2 FYNNEI. This CDR3 reads CASSEEFNEKLFF. CDR3 bases: TGTGCCAGCAGTGAAGAATTTAATGAAAAACTGTTTTTT.

The chain combines TRBV15 with TRBJ2-1, with 10 bases fitting TRBD1. V lost 2 bases and J lost 4; bases outside the gene matches: 2. The CDR3 spans 15 residues. Germline V gene lookup returns CDR1 LNHNV and CDR2 YYDKDF (reference sequence). The CDR3 sequence is CATSRPGQGYNEQFF. The DNA for the CDR3 is TGTGCCACCAGCAGACCGGGACAGGGGTACAATGAGCAGTTCTTC.

The rearrangement joins TRBV6-1 to TRBJ2-1; TRBD2 is a possible D gene (5 bases). The CDR3 covers 12 residues. Between the trimmed V and J ends, which lost 3 bases and 11 bases, there was a span of 11 bases. Germline V CDR1 and CDR2: MNHNS, SASEGT. The chain's CDR3 is CASSDRGLQQFF. For the CDR3, the DNA is TGTGCCAGCAGTGACAGAGGGCTACAGCAGTTCTTC.

This clone has just one count. The chain recombines TRBV5-1 with TRBJ2-2; TRBD1 is a possible D gene (6 bases). The length of the CDR3 is 15 residues. Germline-derived CDR1 and CDR2 are SGHRS and YFSETQ. The V end lost 4 bases, the J end lost 7 bases, and 17 bases lay between the germline ends. CDR3 DNA: TGCGCCAGCAGCCCGGACAGCTCCGGAGTCGGGGAGCTGTTTTTT. Protein sequence: CASSPDSSGVGELFF.

The table lists this clone with a count of one. Other DNA sequences in this specimen translate into the identical CDR3. V is TRBV5-1 and J is TRBJ2-3; unclear D gene. The length of the CDR3 is 11 residues. Per germline, CDR1 SGHRS and CDR2 YFSETQ. The germline V and J ends were trimmed by 2 bases and 4 bases, with 2 bases remaining between them. The CDR3 nucleotides are TGCGCCAGCAGCTTATCAGATACGCAGTATTTT. It translates to CASSLSDTQYF.

This clone was seen more than once but under ten times. This chain connects TRBV7-2 to TRBJ1-5; D is perhaps TRBD1 (5 bases). The CDR3 has 14 amino acids. V was cut by 0 bases and J by 3 bases, with 6 bases left in between. From germline, CDR1 is SGHTA and CDR2 FQGNSA. In DNA, the CDR3 is TGTGCCAGCAGCTTAGCGACAGTCAATCAGCCCCAGCATTTT. Encoded protein: CASSLATVNQPQHF.

The count of this clone is one. The chain joins TRBV4-1 to TRBJ2-7; 9 nucleotides match TRBD2. The CDR3 covers 15 residues. V trimming: 1 base; J trimming: 3 bases; junction bases outside the gene matches: 4. Germline CDR1 and CDR2: MGHRA and YSYEKL. The chain's CDR3 is CASSQGTSVSYEQYF. In nucleotides, the CDR3 is TGCGCCAGCAGCCAAGGGACTAGCGTGAGCTACGAGCAGTACTTC.

This chain uses TRBV6-6 with TRBJ2-7; TRBD2 agrees at 7 bases. Trimming at V came to 0 bases and at J to 6 bases, leaving 8 bases not matched to a gene. This CDR3 is 15 amino acids long. Germline V gene sequence: CDR1 MNHNY, CDR2 SVGAGI (reference sequence). Here the CDR3 DNA reads TGTGCCAGCAGTTACTCCTACTCGGGGGGTGGCGAGCAGTACTTC. Amino acids: CASSYSYSGGGEQYF.

This chain joins TRBV7-9 and TRBJ1-2; D may be TRBD1 (5 bases). Trimming pared 3 bases from V and 7 bases from J, leaving 12 bases between. The CDR3 covers 13 residues. Germline-derived CDR1 and CDR2 are SEHNR and FQNEAQ (reference sequence). CDR3 nucleotides: TGTGCCAGCAGCTTCGGAGGGGTCGCTGGCTACACCTTC. This codes for CASSFGGVAGYTF.

Comments on this clone: Additional DNA sequences in this sample encode the identical CDR3. V usage is TRBV28 and J usage is TRBJ1-5; possible D gene TRBD1, 6 bases. CDR1 is MDHEN, CDR2 SYDVKM, per germline. The length of the CDR3 is 14 residues. V lost 5 bases and J lost 2, with 10 bases in between. CDR3 amino acids: CASSPGGGNQPQHF. CDR3 DNA sequence: TGTGCCAGCAGTCCCGGGGGCGGCAATCAGCCCCAGCATTTT.

In nucleotides, the CDR3 is TGTGCCAGCATAACTAGCGGGAGTAATGAGCAGTTCTTC. Translation gives CASITSGSNEQFF. V is TRBV6-5 and J is TRBJ2-1; 11 bases fit TRBD2. CDR3 length: 13 residues. Per the germline V gene, CDR1 is MNHEY and CDR2 is SVGAGI. V was clipped by 7 bases and J by 7 bases; unmatched bases: 3.

A single count supports this clone. The chain links TRBV7-9 to TRBJ1-4; no reliable D call. Trimming left V 5 bases short and J 7 bases short, with 17 bases between. CDR3 size: 15 residues. The germline gives CDR1 SEHNR, CDR2 FQNEAQ (reference sequence). Here the CDR3 DNA reads TGTGCCAGCAGCGCCCAGTCGATCCCCGGTGAAAAACTGTTTTTT. It yields the protein CASSAQSIPGEKLFF.

The chain has TRBV5-1 and TRBJ2-7; 14 nucleotides align to TRBD2. The CDR3 has 16 residues. CDR1 and CDR2 from the germline V gene are SGHRS and YFSETQ. V trimming: 1 base; J trimming: 6 bases; junction bases outside the gene matches: 6. Here the CDR3 reads CASSLNGLAGGGEQYF. CDR3 bases: TGCGCCAGCAGCTTGAACGGACTAGCGGGGGGTGGCGAGCAGTACTTC.

This chain uses TRBV29-1 with TRBJ2-5; a possible D gene is TRBD2 (5 bases). The CDR3 length is 12 residues. V lost 3 bases and J lost 3, with 8 bases in between. Per the germline V gene, CDR1 is SQVTM and CDR2 is ANQGSEA. The CDR3 loop is CSVDRGKETQYF. CDR3 DNA sequence: TGCAGCGTTGATCGGGGTAAAGAGACCCAGTACTTC.

As concerns this clone: Other DNA sequences in this specimen translate into the identical CDR3. The gene calls are TRBV7-8 and TRBJ1-1, with D unclear. Germline V gives CDR1 SGHVS, CDR2 FQNEAQ. V lost 4 bases and J 5 bases, leaving 11 bases between the germline ends. This CDR3 has 13 residues. The CDR3, as DNA: TGTGCCAGCAGCTCCCAGGAGAATACTGAAGCTTTCTTT. The encoded protein is CASSSQENTEAFF.